This T cell receptor beta chain is drawn from a study of blood T cell repertoires in COVID-19. CDR3 length: 14 residues. Trimming left V 7 bases short and J 3 bases short, with 16 bases between. The V gene's germline CDR1 is MNHNY and CDR2 SVGAGI (reference sequence). This clone was detected a few times. TCRdb's copy holds only in-frame clones and misses some; the assay was immunoSEQ multiplex PCR. The sample yields around 30,000 clones, 90% seen once. This chain connects TRBV6-6 to TRBJ2-7; possibly TRBD1 for D (6 bases). Sequencing was done on a sample of peripheral blood. The clonotype comes from a man aged 60-69 years with active COVID-19. The CDR3 coding sequence is TGTGCCAGCAATATACAGGGATACCTCTACGAGCAGTACTTC. Translating gives CASNIQGYLYEQYF.